The text below deals with one T cell receptor beta chain. Its antigen is undetermined. Sequencing was performed with immunoSEQ multiplex PCR; in TCRdb, only in-frame clones are kept and a portion is missing. The sample lists approximately 5,000 clones; roughly 69% were seen once. The sample originates from a study of CD8 T cell repertoires and HIV-1 epitope variants. Study at large: Each of Twenty-five Gag and Nef epitope peptides stimulated a separate culture. Controls included no peptide, Ebola AY9 epitope, and a CMV, EBV, flu pool.

General study findings and limits: About 5 clonotypes recognized Nef KF9, one HW9, none TAALDMSHF.

Between the trimmed V and J ends, which lost 0 bases and 9 bases, there was a span of 15 bases. The CDR3 is 14 residues long. CDR1 and CDR2 from the germline V gene are SGHDT and YYEEEE. Sequenced sample: cultured CD8+ T cells derived from PBMCs. The V gene is TRBV5-6, the J gene TRBJ1-2, with D possibly matching TRBD1 (6 bases). This TCR was sampled from a male donor with HIV. CDR3 bases: TGTGCCAGCAGCTTGGGGCAGGGGCTGATACGCTACACCTTC. This gives the protein CASSLGQGLIRYTF. Full variable domain (remainder filled in from reference TRBV5-6 and TRBJ1-2): DAGVTQSPTHLIKTRGQQVTLRCSPKSGHDTVSWYQQALGQGPQFIFQYYEEEERQRGNFPDRFSGHQFPNYSSELNVNALLLGDSALYLCASSLGQGLIRYTFGSGTRLTVV.